This TCR beta chain was identified during a study of cytomegalovirus exposure and HLA in healthy donors. As for the study in general: An earlier analysis identified 117 million unique TCR beta sequences in some 180 million T cells.

The study, taken as a whole, reports: Productive rates of about 87% or about 30% were seen for most TCR beta V segments in an earlier analysis. For most subjects, TCR beta sequences were reported to predict HLA-A and HLA-B alleles with accuracy. Fewer N-insertions (relative to the approximately 670-donor mean) were reportedly seen in an Asian-associated ancestry cluster in a later analysis.

The CDR3 is 13 amino acids. Germline trimming cut 2 bases from V and 7 bases from J; bases unmatched to any gene: 2. Germline-derived CDR1 and CDR2 are MRHNA and SNTAGT. The study ran its PCR with 60 Vbeta and 13 Jbeta primers. Sequencing was performed with immunoSEQ multiplex PCR; in TCRdb, only in-frame clones are kept and a portion is missing. This table has some 80,000 clones, about a tenth appearing once. Concerning this clone itself: As yet, its antigen is unknown.

The TCR was taken from a man aged 55 to 70 in good health and CMV-seropositive. The V and J genes are TRBV6-4 and TRBJ2-1; 7 bases match TRBD1. The source material was PBMCs. The CDR3 DNA is TGTGCCAGCAGTGACACACAGGGGAATGAGCAGTTCTTC. The encoded protein is CASSDTQGNEQFF.